This T cell receptor (beta chain) was retrieved from a study of beta chain features in type 1 diabetes. Overall study results and limits: The study found moderately but significantly shorter TCRB CDR3s in all four CD4+ subsets of Type 1 diabetes patients. Patients' naive, central memory and regulatory TCRB repertoires appeared more alike than those of healthy donors.

Expressed TCRB transcripts were sequenced, since all the RNA that had been isolated was reverse transcribed. Samples of naive, central memory and regulatory T cells yielded a mean of around 3.4 million reads. The protocol was immunoSEQ multiplex PCR, while the TCRdb copy is restricted to in-frame clones and leaves out a portion. The repertoire holds over 150,000 clones, with about 7.9% as singletons. The germline V gene has CDR1 SGHTA and CDR2 FQGNSA. V lost 9 bases, J lost 9 bases, and 15 bases lay in between. CDR3 length equals 12 residues. Notes on this clone: What it binds is not known.

The chain combines TRBV7-2 with TRBJ2-1, with D possibly being TRBD1 (5 bases). Specimen: central memory CD4+ T cells from blood. The clonotype originates from a man aged 18-30 years with type 1 diabetes. CDR3 sequence: CASRGRRPEQFF. DNA of the CDR3: TGTGCCAGTAGGGGCAGACGGCCTGAGCAGTTCTTC.